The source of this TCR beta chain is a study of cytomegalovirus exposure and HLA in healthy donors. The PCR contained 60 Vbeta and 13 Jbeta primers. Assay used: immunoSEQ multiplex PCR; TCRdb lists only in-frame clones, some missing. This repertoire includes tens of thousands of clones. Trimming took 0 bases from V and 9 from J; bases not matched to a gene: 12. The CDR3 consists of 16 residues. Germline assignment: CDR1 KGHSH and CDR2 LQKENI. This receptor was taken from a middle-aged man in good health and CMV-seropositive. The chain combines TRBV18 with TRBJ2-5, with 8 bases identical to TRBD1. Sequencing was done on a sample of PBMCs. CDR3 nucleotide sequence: TGTGCCAGCTCACCACCGATGGGACAGGCCCTGGGGGCCCAGTACTTC. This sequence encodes CASSPPMGQALGAQYF. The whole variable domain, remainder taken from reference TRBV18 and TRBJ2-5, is NAGVMQNPRHLVRRRGQEARLRCSPMKGHSHVYWYRQLPEEGLKFMVYLQKENIIDESGMPKERFSAEFPKEGPSILRIQQVVRGDSAAYFCASSPPMGQALGAQYFGPGTRLLVL.